Reported below is one T cell receptor (beta chain). The antigen remains unidentified. The record originates from a study of CD8 T cells in Susac syndrome. Whole-study results and caveats: Around 15 Susac-specific public clones were found in total CD8+ repertoires and 4 to 6 in CD8+ TEMRA repertoires.

Sequencing of TCR beta covered CD8+ and CD4+ T cells obtained from blood. Both CD4+ and CD8+ T cells were negatively isolated, and TEMRA cells underwent FACS enrichment. Reverse transcription used roughly 0.45 to 1 ug RNA and random hexamers. An immunoSEQ multiplex PCR amplified TCR beta CDR3 over 54 Vbeta and 13 Jbeta. One entry per CDR3 protein results from TCRdb running MiXCR on the immunoSEQ multiplex PCR reads. The sample holds about 83,000 distinct CDR3 sequences; approximately 96% are singletons and the top ten take about 0.39%. The receptor was isolated from a human donor with Susac syndrome. The sample consisted of CD8+ T cells from PBMCs.

CDR3 amino acids: CASSLSNEETQYF. Here the CDR3 DNA reads TGTGCCAGCAGTTTATCGAATGAGGAGACCCAGTACTTC. The V call is TRBV27, the J call TRBJ2-5; the D is unclear. Germline lookup yields CDR1 MNHEY and CDR2 SMNVEV (reference sequence). The V gene lost 0 bases and the J gene lost 5 bases, with 7 bases spanning the gap. The CDR3 runs to 13 residues.